These 13 T cell receptor beta chains were sequenced from one sample in a study of cytomegalovirus exposure and HLA in healthy donors. The PCR used 60 Vbeta and 13 Jbeta primers. The data were produced by immunoSEQ multiplex PCR, yet TCRdb's version contains in-frame clones alone and is incomplete. The sample carries about 85,000 clones, nearly 80% recorded once. The sample taken for sequencing was PBMCs. The origin of the receptors is a woman between 45 and 60 years old in good health and CMV-seropositive.

The chain employs TRBV2 and TRBJ1-6; TRBD1 might be the D (6 bases). V lost 7 bases to trimming and J lost 9 bases, with 22 bases between them. This CDR3 has 16 residues. CDR1 is SNHLY, CDR2 FYNNEI, per germline. The CDR3 coding sequence is TGTGCCAGCACGGGGACAATCTCTAGGGCGGTTTCACCCCTCCACTTT. Encoded protein: CASTGTISRAVSPLHF.

This chain uses TRBV11-2 with TRBJ2-7; 10 positions match TRBD2. The CDR3 totals 15 residues. The trim removed 4 bases at V and 0 bases at J, leaving 3 bases unmatched. Per the germline V gene, CDR1 is SGHAT and CDR2 is FQNNGV. The CDR3 DNA is TGTGCCAGCAGCTCGACTAGCGGGTCCTCCTACGAGCAGTACGTC. Its protein is CASSSTSGSSYEQYV.

The CDR3 sequence: CASSSGSADTQYF. The CDR3, as DNA: TGTGCCAGCAGCTCCGGGAGCGCAGATACGCAGTATTTT. The chain recombines TRBV7-9 with TRBJ2-3; D may be TRBD2 (6 bases). CDR3 length equals 13 residues. CDR1 and CDR2 from the germline V gene are SEHNR and FQNEAQ (reference sequence). V was clipped by 4 bases and J by 4 bases, with 9 bases between them.

The rearrangement links TRBV30 to TRBJ1-5; D may be TRBD1 (5 bases). Germline V gene sequence: CDR1 GTSNPN, CDR2 SVGIG (reference sequence). V lost 2 bases and J 6 bases, leaving 8 bases between the germline ends. The CDR3 is 12 amino acids. The CDR3 region is CAWSHTGQPQHF. The CDR3 DNA reads TGTGCCTGGAGTCATACAGGTCAGCCCCAGCATTTT.

The V gene is TRBV5-6, the J gene TRBJ2-5, with 10 nucleotides matching TRBD1. V dropped 4 bases and J dropped 5; count of bases not matched to a gene: 8. The V gene's germline CDR1 is SGHDT and CDR2 YYEEEE. The CDR3 is made up of 15 amino acids. Here the CDR3 reads CASSPKGTGVETQYF. The CDR3 bases are TGTGCCAGCAGCCCAAAAGGGACAGGGGTCGAGACCCAGTACTTC.

The CDR3 loop is CASSSHPGGRNIQYF. CDR3 DNA sequence: TGCGCCAGCAGCTCCCACCCGGGGGGCCGTAACATTCAGTACTTC. The chain couples TRBV4-1 to TRBJ2-4; D possibly corresponds to TRBD2 (7 bases). The length of the CDR3 is 15 residues. Germline CDR1 is MGHRA and CDR2 is YSYEKL. Trimming removed 5 bases from V and 7 bases from J, with 18 bases in between.

The chain recombines TRBV9 with TRBJ2-1, with 11 bases fitting TRBD2. CDR1 and CDR2 from the germline V gene are SGDLS and YYNGEE. V shed 0 bases, J shed 10 bases, and the junction held 12 bases outside the gene matches. This CDR3 region has 17 residues. The CDR3 loop reads CASSVDLAGGFRNEQFF. The CDR3 DNA reads TGTGCCAGCAGCGTAGATCTAGCGGGAGGATTTAGAAACGAGCAGTTCTTC.

This clone was picked up a small number of times. The chain uses TRBV11-3 and TRBJ2-2; a weak D match, TRBD2 (5 bases). CDR3 size: 18 residues. From germline, CDR1 is SGHNT and CDR2 YENEEA. Between the trimmed V and J ends, which lost 2 bases and 1 base, there was a span of 17 bases. CDR3 region: CASSLWPSGNKNTGELFF. In nucleotides, the CDR3 is TGTGCCAGCAGCTTATGGCCCAGCGGTAATAAGAACACCGGGGAGCTGTTTTTT. Complete variable domain (other parts from reference TRBV11-3 and TRBJ2-2): EAGVVQSPRYKIIEKKQPVAFWCNPISGHNTLYWYLQNLGQGPELLIRYENEEAVDDSQLPKDRFSAERLKGVDSTLKIQPAELGDSAVYLCASSLWPSGNKNTGELFFGEGSRLTVL.

The chain joins TRBV29-1 to TRBJ1-2; D remains unclear. Per germline, CDR1 SQVTM and CDR2 ANQGSEA. V lost 3 bases and J lost 8, with 10 bases in between. This CDR3 has 11 amino acids. The CDR3 region is CSVEELGGYTF. DNA of the CDR3: TGCAGCGTTGAGGAACTCGGGGGCTACACCTTC.

The chain carries TRBV19 and TRBJ1-5; no definite D call. The germline V and J ends were trimmed by 2 bases and 4 bases, with 9 bases remaining between them. There are 14 residues in the CDR3. Germline values: CDR1 LNHDA, CDR2 SQIVND (reference sequence). The CDR3 DNA reads TGTGCCAGTAGTATATATTCTCTAAATCAGCCCCAGCATTTT. As protein: CASSIYSLNQPQHF.

This chain joins TRBV30 and TRBJ1-1; D perhaps matches TRBD1 (5 bases). With 4 bases removed from V and 0 bases from J, the gap between germline ends came to 15 bases. The CDR3 extends over 15 amino acids. The germline V gene encodes CDR1 GTSNPN and CDR2 SVGIG (reference sequence). CDR3 amino acids: CAWNPPTAMNTEAFF. CDR3 nucleotides: TGTGCCTGGAACCCTCCGACAGCTATGAACACTGAAGCTTTCTTT.

As to this clone: A junction boundary mismatches the germline segment, possibly from a read error. The V gene is TRBV7-7, the J gene TRBJ2-7, with D perhaps TRBD1 (5 bases). The CDR3 spans 13 residues. Looked up from germline, CDR1 is SSHAT and CDR2 is FNYEAQ (reference sequence). The chain's CDR3 is CASSLSQGYEQYF. CDR3 nucleotides: TGTGCTAGCAGCTTAAGCCAGGGTTACGAGCAGTACTTC.

About this clone: The same CDR3 is also encoded by other DNA sequences in this sample. The chain recombines TRBV7-3 with TRBJ1-1; D may be TRBD1 (6 bases). V was clipped by 8 bases and J by 1 base, with 11 bases between them. Germline CDR1 SGHTA, CDR2 FQGTGA. The CDR3 length is 13 residues. The CDR3 coding sequence is TGTGCCAGCTCCCAGGGACAGAACACTGAAGCTTTCTTT. This gives the protein CASSQGQNTEAFF.